A selection of T cell receptor beta chains follows, all from one sample in a study of T cell responses to AZD1222 COVID-19 vaccine. Measured with immunoSEQ multiplex PCR; TCRdb has only the in-frame clones, and not every one. This table has 160,000 or so clones, approximately 90% appearing once. Sequences were derived from peripheral blood, sampled 28 days after the second AZD1222 dose. The origin of the receptors is an adult who received the AZD1222 COVID-19 vaccine. CDR3s leave out the opening cysteine and the closing phenylalanine or tryptophan.

V gene: TRBV2; CDR3 protein: ASSDEQGLAYEQY
V gene: TRBV7-8; CDR3 protein: ASSLAGTGVDSDTQY
V gene: TRBV11-2; CDR3 protein: ASSLTGKGVANEKLF
V gene: TRBV4-2; CDR3 protein: ASSQDPGTNSPLH
V gene: TRBV5-1; CDR3 protein: ASSLVPTTADSEEQPQH
V gene: TRBV20-1; CDR3 protein: SASREEYNEQF
V gene: TRBV5-6; CDR3 protein: ASSIGEVSYEQY
V gene: TRBV20-1; CDR3 protein: SASSALVLYDEKLF
V gene: TRBV19; CDR3 protein: ASSTSGLASNEQF
V gene: TRBV29-1; CDR3 protein: SVEAPGHEQF
V gene: TRBV27; CDR3 protein: ASSPLRAGRSGKNIQY
V gene: TRBV7-8; CDR3 protein: ASSLDAPYNEQF
V gene: TRBV5-8; CDR3 protein: ASSSGGQFDASRGNQPQH
V gene: TRBV5-5; CDR3 protein: ASSLVPGRGQGYT
V gene: TRBV9; CDR3 protein: ASSVGFGVGEQF
V gene: TRBV19; CDR3 protein: ASSIDRYMFNQPQH
V gene: TRBV7-9; CDR3 protein: ASSLGYRDNTEAF
V gene: TRBV19; CDR3 protein: ASTRYTSNQPQH
V gene: TRBV5-1; CDR3 protein: ASSLQGTGELF
V gene: TRBV30; CDR3 protein: AWSRNRGMNEKLF
V gene: TRBV19; CDR3 protein: ASSRNRGQGTGAF
V gene: TRBV19; CDR3 protein: ACRLAGALEQF
V gene: TRBV11-3; CDR3 protein: ASSSRESGTQY
V gene: TRBV2; CDR3 protein: ASSEGGKQF
V gene: TRBV9; CDR3 protein: ASSERGDSNQPQH
V gene: TRBV13; CDR3 protein: ASSPGTGPQH
V gene: TRBV10-3; CDR3 protein: AISDPSGRRQETQY
V gene: TRBV6-2/TRBV6-3; CDR3 protein: ASSYPTYQETQY
V gene: TRBV6-5; CDR3 protein: ASTTGSLGYT
V gene: TRBV14; CDR3 protein: ASSQSRGEADALGYEQY
V gene: TRBV6-5; CDR3 protein: ASQTSGRRDEQF
V gene: TRBV4-1; CDR3 protein: ASSQVSGASNQPQH
V gene: TRBV6-5; CDR3 protein: ASSWARNNSPLH
V gene: TRBV7-2; CDR3 protein: ASSLSPNSPLH
V gene: TRBV28; CDR3 protein: ASSLGGVSWQPQH
V gene: TRBV19; CDR3 protein: ASSARGGGFGNTIY
V gene: TRBV9; CDR3 protein: ASSVGEGGPNTEAF
V gene: TRBV30; CDR3 protein: AWSYRYYGYT
V gene: TRBV3-1/TRBV3-2; CDR3 protein: ASSQADRGNEQF
V gene: TRBV24-1; CDR3 protein: ATYERGPRLGSINGNQPQH
V gene: TRBV7-3; CDR3 protein: ASSLTGDSYNEQF
V gene: TRBV2; CDR3 protein: ASSEAAEPYEQY
V gene: TRBV19; CDR3 protein: ASSIGRAGGALYRDTQY
V gene: TRBV27; CDR3 protein: ASSLNRGTEAF
V gene: TRBV6-6; CDR3 protein: ASSYLRGPGGYT
V gene: TRBV2; CDR3 protein: ASRTLAGRGNEQF
V gene: TRBV10-3; CDR3 protein: AISQTDNTEAF
V gene: TRBV5-6; CDR3 protein: ASSLDKSGHRATNEKLF